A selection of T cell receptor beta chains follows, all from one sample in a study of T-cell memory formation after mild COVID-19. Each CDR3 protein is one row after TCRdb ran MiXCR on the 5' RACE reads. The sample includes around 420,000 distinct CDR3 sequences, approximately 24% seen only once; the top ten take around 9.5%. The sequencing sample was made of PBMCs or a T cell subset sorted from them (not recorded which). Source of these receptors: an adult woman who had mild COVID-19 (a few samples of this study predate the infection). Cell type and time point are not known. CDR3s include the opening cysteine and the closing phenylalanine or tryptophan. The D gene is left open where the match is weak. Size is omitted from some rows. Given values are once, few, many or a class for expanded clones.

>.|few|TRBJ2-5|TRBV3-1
TGTGCCAGCAGCCAAATGTCGGGGGAGTTCGAGACCCAGTACTTC
CASSQMSGEFETQYF
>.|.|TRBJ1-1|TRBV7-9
TGTGCCGAGGGGCGCGGCACTGAAGCTTTCTTT
CAEGRGTEAFF
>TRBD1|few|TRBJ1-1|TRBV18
TGTGCCAGCTCACCAGGGGACGCATCAGGGGGCCTCTCCAAAGCTTTCTTT
CASSPGDASGGLSKAFF
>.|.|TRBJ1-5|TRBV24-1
TGTGCCACCAGTGATTTTGCCGGGGATGGCAATCAGCCCCAGCATTTT
CATSDFAGDGNQPQHF
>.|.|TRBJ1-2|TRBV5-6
TGTGCCAGCAGACTTGTTACAGACTATGGCTACACCTTC
CASRLVTDYGYTF
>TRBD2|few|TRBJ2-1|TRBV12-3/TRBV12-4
TGTGCCAGCAGGGGGGAGGGACTAGCGGTCTACAATGAGCAGTTCTTC
CASRGEGLAVYNEQFF
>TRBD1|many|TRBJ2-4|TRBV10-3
TGTGCCGTTACGACAGGGATCGGCATTCAGTACTTC
CAVTTGIGIQYF
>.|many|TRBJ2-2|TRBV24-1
TGTGCCACCAGTGATGGCAGAGAACACCGGGAGCTGTTTTTT
CATSDGREHRELFF
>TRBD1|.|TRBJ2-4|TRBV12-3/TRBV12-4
TGTGCCAGCAGCCCCGGGACAGGACGGATTCAGTACTTC
CASSPGTGRIQYF
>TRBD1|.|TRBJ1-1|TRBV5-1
TGCGCCAGCAGGAGGGGGCTTACTGAAGCTTTCTTT
CASRRGLTEAFF
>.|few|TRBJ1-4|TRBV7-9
TGTGCCAGCAGCCCGATGGGGCCACGGAATGAAAAACTGTTTTTT
CASSPMGPRNEKLFF
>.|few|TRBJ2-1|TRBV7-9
TGTGCCAGCAGCTTCCCTGCGGGATCTGCGAATGAGCAGTTCTTC
CASSFPAGSANEQFF
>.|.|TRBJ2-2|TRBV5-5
TGTGCCAGCAGCTGGCGACAGGATAACACCGGGGAGCTGTTTTTT
CASSWRQDNTGELFF
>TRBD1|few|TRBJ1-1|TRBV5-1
TGCGCCAGCAGCTCTGGACAGGGTGTTGGTGAAGCTTTCTTT
CASSSGQGVGEAFF
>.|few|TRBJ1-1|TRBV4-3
TGCGCCAGCAGCCAAGATGAGTTCATGAACACTGAAGCTTTCTTT
CASSQDEFMNTEAFF
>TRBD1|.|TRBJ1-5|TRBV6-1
TGTGCCAGCAGGCAGGGGGAACGGCAGCCCCAGCATTTT
CASRQGERQPQHF
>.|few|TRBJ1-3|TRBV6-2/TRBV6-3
TGTGCCAGCAGTTACTCGCCGCGCTCTGGAAACACCATATATTTT
CASSYSPRSGNTIYF
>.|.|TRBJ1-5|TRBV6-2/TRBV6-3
TGTGCCAGCAGTTACGCGGCTGAATACAATCAGCCCCAGCATTTT
CASSYAAEYNQPQHF
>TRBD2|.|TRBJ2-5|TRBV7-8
TGTGCCAGCAGCCTAAGTGCTAGCGGGGGTCAAGAGACCCAGTACTTC
CASSLSASGGQETQYF
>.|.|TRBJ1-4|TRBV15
TGTGCCACCAGCAGAGATGGAACAGGGTTTGAAAAACTGTTTTTT
CATSRDGTGFEKLFF
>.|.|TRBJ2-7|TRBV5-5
TGTGCCAGCAGCCCATCTTTTTCCTACGAGCAGTACTTC
CASSPSFSYEQYF
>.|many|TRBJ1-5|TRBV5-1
TGCGCCAGCAGCTTGGTGGTCGGGGATCAGCCCCAGCATTTT
CASSLVVGDQPQHF
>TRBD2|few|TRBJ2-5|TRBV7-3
TGTGCCAGCAGCTTATCTAGCGGGGAAGAGACCCAGTACTTC
CASSLSSGEETQYF
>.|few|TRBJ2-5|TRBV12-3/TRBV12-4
TGTGCCAGCAGGGGGACCCCCGGGGCCCAGTACTTC
CASRGTPGAQYF
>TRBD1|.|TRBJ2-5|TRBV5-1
TGCGCCAGCAGCTTATATGACAGGGCAGTAGAGACCCAGTACTTC
CASSLYDRAVETQYF
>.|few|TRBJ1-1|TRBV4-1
TGCGCCAGCAGCCAACCGGTCAGGGGTAACACTGAAGCTTTCTTT
CASSQPVRGNTEAFF
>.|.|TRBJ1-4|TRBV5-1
TGCGCCAGCAGCTTGGCAGGGCTGAATGAAAAACTGTTTTTT
CASSLAGLNEKLFF
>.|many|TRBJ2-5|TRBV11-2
TGTGCCAGCAGCTTAAGACAGCAAGAGACCCAGTACTTC
CASSLRQQETQYF
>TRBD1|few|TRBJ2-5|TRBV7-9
TGTGCCAGCAGCTTACCGACAGGGAAGGAAGAGACCCAGTACTTC
CASSLPTGKEETQYF